These 7 T cell receptor beta chains were sequenced from one sample in a study of a mutant IDH1 vaccine in newly diagnosed glioma. Their antigens remain unidentified. Time point indicated: week 35, safety follow-up. Alongside topical imiquimod, each dose of vaccine comprised 300 ug of mutant IDH1 20-mer peptide. Using immunoSEQ multiplex PCR, the repertoire was profiled, and TCRdb retains in-frame clones only, with some absent. This repertoire shows roughly 68,000 clones, 60% to 75% found once; its top ten account for 4.7%. The source material was PBMCs, sampled from a glioma patient whose treatment included an IDH1 peptide vaccine. The source is a man in his fifties or sixties with glioma.

The genes are TRBV5-5 and TRBJ1-2, with a possible D match to TRBD1 (6 bases). The germline gives CDR1 SGHKS, CDR2 YYEKEE (reference sequence). Trimming removed 0 bases at V and 6 bases at J, with 12 bases between. The CDR3 length is 14 residues. The CDR3 coding sequence is TGTGCCAGCAGCTTGGCGGACGGGGGCAATGGCTACACCTTC. Translation: CASSLADGGNGYTF.

This rearrangement joins TRBV4-2 to TRBJ2-3; D might be TRBD1 (6 bases). The CDR3 runs to 14 residues. V lost 2 bases, J lost 4 bases, and 10 bases lay in between. Germline V gene data show CDR1 as LGHNA and CDR2 as YNFKEQ. The CDR3 is CASSQSDSPDTQYF. The CDR3 bases are TGTGCCAGCAGCCAATCGGACAGTCCAGATACGCAGTATTTT.

This clone was counted once. The chain has TRBV4-1 and TRBJ2-7; D possibly matches TRBD1 or TRBD2 (5 bases each). Germline CDR1 MGHRA, CDR2 YSYEKL. With 1 base removed from V and 6 bases from J, the gap between germline ends came to 16 bases. The CDR3 runs 15 residues. The chain's CDR3 is CASSQGWGKFGEQYF. The DNA of the CDR3 is TGCGCCAGCAGCCAAGGGTGGGGGAAATTCGGCGAGCAGTACTTC.

The rearrangement uses TRBV29-1 and TRBJ2-2; D may match TRBD1 or TRBD2 (5 bases each). Trimming shortened V by 5 bases and J by 6 bases, and 13 bases separated the two germline ends. Germline V CDR1 and CDR2: SQVTM, ANQGSEA. The CDR3 is 13 residues long. DNA for the CDR3: TGCAGCGTTCGCCCCAGAGGGGCCGGGGAGCTGTTTTTT. Amino acids: CSVRPRGAGELFF.

This clone was recorded only once. V gene TRBV27 combines with J gene TRBJ1-6, with D tentatively TRBD1 (6 bases). The V and J ends lost 0 bases and 9 bases respectively, with 15 bases between them. Per germline, CDR1 MNHEY and CDR2 SMNVEV (reference sequence). The CDR3 is 16 residues long. CDR3: CASSLSGTFLGSPLHF. For the CDR3, the DNA is TGTGCCAGCAGTTTATCTGGGACATTCCTCGGTTCACCCCTCCACTTT.

The chain employs TRBV7-9 and TRBJ1-6, with TRBD1 matching over 7 bases. The germline V gene encodes CDR1 SEHNR and CDR2 FQNEAQ (reference sequence). The CDR3 length is 14 residues. The V segment lost 5 bases and the J segment 10 bases; nucleotides outside the gene matches: 8. The CDR3 loop reads CASSTGQEGSPLHF. DNA of the CDR3: TGTGCCAGCAGCACAGGACAGGAAGGCTCACCCCTCCACTTT.

CDR3 in DNA: TGTGCCAGCAGCCCCAGGACAGGGCTGAGGGAGCAGTACTTC. Amino acid sequence: CASSPRTGLREQYF. The V gene is TRBV13, the J gene TRBJ2-7, with TRBD1 identical over 8 bases. J lost 7 bases, V lost 5 bases, and 10 bases had no gene match. The CDR3 has 14 amino acids. Germline loops: CDR1 PRHDT, CDR2 FYEKMQ (reference sequence).